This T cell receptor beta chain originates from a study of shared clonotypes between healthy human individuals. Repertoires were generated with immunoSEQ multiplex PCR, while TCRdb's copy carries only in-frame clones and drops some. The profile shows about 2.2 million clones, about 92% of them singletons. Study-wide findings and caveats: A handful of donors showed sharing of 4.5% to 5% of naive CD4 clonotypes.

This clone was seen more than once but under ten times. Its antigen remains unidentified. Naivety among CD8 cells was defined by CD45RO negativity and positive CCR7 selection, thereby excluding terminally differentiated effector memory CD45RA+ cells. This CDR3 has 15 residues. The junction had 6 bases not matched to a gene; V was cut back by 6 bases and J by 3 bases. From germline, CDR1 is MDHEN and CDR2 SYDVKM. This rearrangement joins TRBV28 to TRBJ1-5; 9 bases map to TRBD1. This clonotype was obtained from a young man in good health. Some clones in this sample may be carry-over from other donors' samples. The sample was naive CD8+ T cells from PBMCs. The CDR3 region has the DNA TGTGCCAGCAGCGGGACAGGGAACTTCAATCAGCCCCAGCATTTT. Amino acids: CASSGTGNFNQPQHF.